This TCR beta chain was sequenced in a study of blood T cell repertoires in COVID-19. V was clipped by 4 bases and J by 5 bases; unmatched bases: 10. Germline V CDR1 and CDR2: SNHLY, FYNNEI. CDR3 size: 16 residues. The assay was immunoSEQ multiplex PCR, and TCRdb's table has in-frame clones only and misses some. The repertoire includes more than 55,000 clones, around 87% of them detected once, and 6% to 8.5% sits in the top ten. In this sample, this clone turned up a few times. The rearrangement joins TRBV2 to TRBJ2-1; 8 bases are a match to TRBD2. The specimen was peripheral blood. The TCR was taken from a man in his sixties with active or convalescent COVID-19. DNA of the CDR3: TGTGCCAGCAGTGGAGTTGGCGGGGGGCCCCACAATGAGCAGTTCTTC. Protein product: CASSGVGGGPHNEQFF.